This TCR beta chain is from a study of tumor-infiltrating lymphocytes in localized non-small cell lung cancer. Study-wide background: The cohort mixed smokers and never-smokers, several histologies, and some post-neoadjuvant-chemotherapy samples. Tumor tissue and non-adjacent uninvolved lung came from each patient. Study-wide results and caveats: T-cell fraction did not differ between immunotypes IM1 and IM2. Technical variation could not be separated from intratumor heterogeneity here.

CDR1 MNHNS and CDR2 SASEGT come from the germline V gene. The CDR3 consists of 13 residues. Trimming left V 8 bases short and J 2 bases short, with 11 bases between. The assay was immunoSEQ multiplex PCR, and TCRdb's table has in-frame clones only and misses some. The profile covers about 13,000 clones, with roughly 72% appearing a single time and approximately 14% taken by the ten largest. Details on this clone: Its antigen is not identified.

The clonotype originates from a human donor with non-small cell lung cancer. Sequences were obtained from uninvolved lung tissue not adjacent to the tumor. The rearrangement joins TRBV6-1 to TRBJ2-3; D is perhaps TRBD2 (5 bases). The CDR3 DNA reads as TGTGCCAGCGGTCGGGGAGACACAGATACGCAGTATTTT. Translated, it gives CASGRGDTDTQYF.